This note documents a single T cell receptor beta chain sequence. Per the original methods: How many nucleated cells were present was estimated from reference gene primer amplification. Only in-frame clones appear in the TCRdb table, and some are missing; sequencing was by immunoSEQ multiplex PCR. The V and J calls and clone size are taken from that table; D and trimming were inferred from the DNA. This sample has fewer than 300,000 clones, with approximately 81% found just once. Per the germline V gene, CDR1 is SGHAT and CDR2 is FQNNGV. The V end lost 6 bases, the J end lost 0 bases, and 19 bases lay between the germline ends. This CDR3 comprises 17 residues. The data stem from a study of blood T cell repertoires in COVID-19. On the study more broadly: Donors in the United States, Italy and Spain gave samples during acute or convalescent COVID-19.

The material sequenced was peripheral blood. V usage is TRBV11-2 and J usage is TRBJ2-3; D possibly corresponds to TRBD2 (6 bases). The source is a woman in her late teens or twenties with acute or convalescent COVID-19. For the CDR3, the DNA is TGTGCCAGCAGAAAAACCCTTAGCGGCCTTAGCACAGATACGCAGTATTTT. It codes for CASRKTLSGLSTDTQYF.